This section outlines one TCR beta chain sequence together with its context. Its antigen is still unknown. No base-level quality is on record; no much larger clone is a single base apart. In total, approximately 610 healthy bone marrow donors made up the cohort. Cohort members were all nominally healthy when sampled, although unrecorded immune exposures were likely present. The donor was CMV seronegative and was included in the group of under 450 seronegative cohort members. Every donor gave a peripheral blood sample, and the peripheral blood mononuclear cells from that sample were used for TCR beta sequencing. Genomic DNA extraction from the blood cell samples was performed with the Qiagen DNeasy Blood Extraction Kit. The entry originates in a study of cytomegalovirus exposure and HLA in healthy donors (dated by TCRdb to between 2016 and 2019). A note on the overall study: An earlier analysis of approximately 640 of the donors reported more than 250 Gb of sequence data and about 100 million unique TCR beta sequences from 190 million or so T cells. An early release covering about 600 HLA-typed donors comprised about 300 gigabases of sequencing data and 85 million to 100 million unique TCR sequences. Of the approximately 400 genotyped donors, 75% to 85% were placed in the genetic ancestry cluster associated with self-reported Caucasian donors. The aim of the study was to test whether cataloging public T cell receptors could identify signatures of past pathogen exposure. The study used immunosequencing to profile the T cell repertoires of 666 subjects and linked those repertoires to cytomegalovirus serostatus. Besides the first cohort of roughly 700 subjects, a separate validation cohort made up of 120 or so different subjects was used. The study combined high-throughput TCR immunosequencing, statistical association of individual TCRs with disease status, and machine learning to predict cytomegalovirus infection status. To study patterns of TCR occurrence, a later analysis re-analyzed previously published TCR beta repertoires from 666 donors and added high-resolution HLA genotyping. Rather than drawing on any new phenotypic data, the later analysis identified candidate immune exposures from TCR beta sequences and the way those sequences occurred across donors. An earlier analysis of a few hundred of the donors applied high-throughput TCR beta sequencing to assess whether each TCR beta V gene segment acted as functional or pseudogenic. Donor age, sex, ethnicity and CMV serostatus were compiled together with the repertoire data. In a later genetic analysis, genome-wide SNP genotypes for about three fifths of the roughly 670 donors were used, and that subset was treated as a discovery cohort. All discovery cohort repertoires had been generated using a single sequencing platform. Class I and class II HLA loci were covered by the typing at four-digit resolution. Typing coverage differed by locus: A, B, C, DRB1 and DQB1 were typed in roughly 620-630 donors, DQA1 in about 550, DPA1 in 600 to 610, and DPB1 in around 490. Several DR-DQ haplotypes were handled as single units for association and clustering, since linkage in the cohort was strong. Among approximately 370 genotyped donors of the cohort, an average of approximately 200,000 unique TCR beta nucleotide sequences was sequenced per donor, of which 15% to 20% were non-productive.

Library method: the immunoSEQ multiplex PCR assay. The multiplex PCR relied on a mix of 60 forward primers for TCR Vbeta segments and 13 reverse primers for TCR Jbeta segments. The CDR3 region of rearranged TCR beta genes was amplified from genomic DNA by a multiplex PCR assay. On the Illumina HiSeq System, the amplified TCR beta libraries were sequenced as 87-base-pair reads. On the authors' methods: Across the 600 to 700 repertoires, a later analysis counted 80 million or so unique TCR beta chains, around 10 million of which were shared by at least two donors. Raw reads were error-corrected and collapsed into unique sequences with a nearest-neighbor algorithm that merged closely related sequences to remove PCR and sequencing errors. V, D and J gene segments were assigned by aligning CDR3 sequences to IMGT reference sequences. For a sequence to be retained, at least a six-nucleotide match to both a V gene segment and a J gene segment was required. A rearrangement was called productive if the CDR3 had no stop codons and remained in frame with V and J, and every other rearrangement was called non-productive. Following IMGT convention, CDR3 was defined as the stretch from the second conserved V-encoded cysteine up to the conserved J-encoded phenylalanine. In an earlier analysis of more than 550 of the donors, sequences lacking an unambiguous match to a single V gene segment were excluded. An earlier analysis of around 600 of the donors classified V segments as functional when productive rearrangements were above 56.7% and as segregating when the standard deviation between donors was above 5%. A statistical classification framework was built to diagnose cytomegalovirus status from the catalog of TCR beta chain sequences. V and J gene assignment, in a later analysis, came from comparing TCR nucleotide sequences with IMGT/GENE-DB human TR gene sequences. The TCRdist pipeline was used in a later analysis to assign CDR3 sequences and most-parsimonious VDJ recombination scenarios. A later analysis defined each TCR beta chain by its CDR3 amino acid sequence plus V-gene family, and excluded reads lacking a unique V-gene family. In a later analysis, 450 to 600 highly shared, low-generation-probability nucleotide sequences were removed to address suspected cross-contamination and a sequencing artifact. In a later analysis, a clonal expansion index for each public chain was calculated from normalized within-repertoire ranks of inferred template counts. A later analysis computed generation probabilities with a VDJ recombination model fitted to out-of-frame rearrangements, and checked the results against IGoR. In a later analysis, hypergeometric tests were used to score TCR-TCR, TCR-HLA and TCR-CMV co-occurrence, with a repertoire-size bias correction applied to TCR pairs. False discovery rates were estimated in a later analysis by permuting HLA or CMV assignments 20 times. A later analysis grouped co-occurring TCRs with DBSCAN, adding TCRdist sequence similarity when clustering within HLA-allele-positive subsets. Repertoires with fewer than 30,000 or more than 120,000 public chains were left out of co-occurrence clustering, as were four to six repertoires with anomalous nucleotide sharing. Not all clones reach the TCRdb copy of this immuneACCESS table, which keeps in-frame sequences only. Checked studies attribute under half of the gap to unresolved V genes and leave the rest unexplained. That table supplies the V and J calls and clone size; D and trimming were determined from the DNA. The sample table holds 130,000 or so clones, of which around 90% were seen once. Around 0.51% of the sample rests with the top ten.

Summary of the overall study and its limitations: According to a later analysis, parvovirus B19, influenza, CMV and Epstein-Barr virus appeared linked to several top co-occurrence clusters. Compared with the approximately 670-donor mean, donors in an Asian-associated ancestry cluster had fewer N-insertions in productive TCRs, according to a later genetic analysis. Most TCR sequences were seen in very few donors, while some public TCRs were found in many individuals. In the study, 150 to 200 TCR beta chains were listed as associated with cytomegalovirus. V-gene and J-gene trimming of TCR beta chains was associated with a missense DCLRE1C variant in a later genetic analysis, and the association was replicated in an independent cohort. In a later analysis, HLA-associated TCR beta chains were found to be more clonally expanded and to have lower generation probabilities than equally common non-associated chains. A group of highly shared sequence variants was considered likely to be a technical artifact of the sequencing pipeline. In a later analysis, most CMV-associated TCR beta chains were found to appear HLA-restricted, with HLA associations seemingly driven largely by CMV exposure. The cohort was sequenced for TCR beta chains only, and without alpha or paired-chain data the features that could be detected were limited. The authors suggested that the approach could potentially be extended to other disease states and immunological phenotypes. Correlated functional status among segregating V segments might be attributable to linkage disequilibrium, but an unknown experimental factor could not be ruled out. In vitro tests confirmed that a few of the cytomegalovirus-associated TCR beta chains recognize cytomegalovirus antigens. Assigning TCR associations to individual alleles was difficult when HLA alleles, especially DR and DQ, strongly co-occurred. Because some donors lacked HLA typing at each locus, the association tests relied only on the typed subset. Immune exposure information for the cohort was limited to CMV serostatus. A further reported finding was that TCR beta sequences accurately predicted the HLA-A and HLA-B alleles for most subjects in the first cohort. The classifier was reported to diagnose cytomegalovirus status with high specificity and sensitivity in both the original cohort and the validation cohort. According to a later analysis, TCR association rates differed among HLA loci, with DRB1 alleles showing the most associated TCRs and HLA-C alleles showing the fewest. About 15 rarely observed V segments, including chromosome 9 orphons, were excluded from the earlier analysis of some 590 of the donors because counts were too low. A later analysis associated around 16,000 TCR beta sequences with specific HLA alleles at a false discovery rate of 0.05. Sequencing depth was assumed to be roughly uniform across donors in the presence/absence analyses, though that assumption may not hold. In an earlier analysis of 587 of the donors, most TCR beta V segments were observed in productive rearrangements about 87% or about 30% of the time, broadly matching IMGT annotations.

Sequencing was carried out using PBMCs. The clonotype originates from a middle-aged woman in good health and CMV-seronegative.

The sequenced DNA: TGTGCCAGCAGCTTTAGGCGGGGGGGGATCCTCTATGGCTACACCTTC. Translated, it gives CASSFRRGGILYGYTF. Recombination linked TRBV7-9 to TRBJ1-2; TRBD1 might be the D gene, on 5 matching bases. V is reduced by 3 bases and J by 4 bases, leaving a spacing of 18 bases between them. The germline V gene (reference sequence) supplies CDR1 SEHNR and CDR2 FQNEAQ. The CDR3, cysteine through phenylalanine, is 16 amino acids long. CDR3 DNA is the only sequence kept; it has 48 bases, read in frame from the first base.